These 2 T cell receptor beta chains originate from one sample sequenced in a study of breast tumors, draining lymph nodes, adjacent tissues (dated by TCRdb to the mid-2010s). Libraries were constructed by multiplex PCR. Sequenced on an Illumina HiSeq 2000. TCRdb reworked the public reads: Q25 trimming with fastp, MiXCR clone assembly, productive beta chains retained. One record per CDR3 amino acid sequence lists the most common genes and DNA. The sample yields about 180,000 distinct CDR3 sequences; roughly 30% were counted once. Jointly, the top ten make up approximately 4.3% of the sample. Lymph node samples were obtained from the axillary draining lymph nodes of breast cancer patients. Input material: axillary lymph node tissue. All receptors derive from a female donor with breast cancer. Some clones in this sample may be carry-over from other donors' samples.

This clonotype has a count of ten or more. The V gene is TRBV18, the J gene TRBJ2-1; TRBD2 might be the D (6 bases). This CDR3 is built from 14 residues. The germline V and J ends were trimmed by 3 bases and 8 bases, with 14 bases remaining between them. From germline, CDR1 is KGHSH and CDR2 LQKENI. CDR3: CASSPTSSRDEQFF. CDR3 DNA: TGTGCCAGCTCACCTACTAGCTCCCGCGATGAGCAGTTCTTC.

This clonotype was detected a few times. The chain employs TRBV5-1 and TRBJ1-1; D not resolved. Germline CDR1 SGHRS, CDR2 YFSETQ. The CDR3 contains 15 residues. The V gene lost 1 base and the J gene lost 4 bases, with 14 bases spanning the gap. CDR3 sequence reads: CASSLSRNGITEAFF. In DNA form, the CDR3 reads TGCGCCAGCAGCTTGTCTCGTAACGGGATCACTGAAGCTTTCTTT.